Each of the 19 T cell receptor beta chains below was sequenced from the same sample in a study of blood T cell repertoires in COVID-19. Libraries were prepared by immunoSEQ multiplex PCR; TCRdb keeps only in-frame clonotypes and omits some of them. The data contain 80,000 to 95,000 clones, more than 70% of them singletons. The sequenced sample was peripheral blood. These receptors came from a woman in her seventies with acute or convalescent COVID-19.

J is TRBJ1-2 and V is TRBV12-3 or TRBV12-4, with TRBD1 identical over 7 bases. The CDR3 sequence is 11 residues long. The trim removed 6 bases at V and 8 bases at J, leaving 3 bases unmatched. In DNA, the CDR3 is TGTGCCAGCAGCCAGGGGGGCGGCTACACCTTC. Its protein product is CASSQGGGYTF.

V gene TRBV11-2 combines with J gene TRBJ2-3; D unresolved. Trimming shortened V by 5 bases and J by 2 bases, and 5 bases separated the two germline ends. CDR3 length: 12 residues. Germline V lookup: CDR1 SGHAT, CDR2 FQNNGV. This CDR3 reads CASSRYTDTQYF. CDR3 nucleotide sequence: TGTGCCAGCAGCCGTTACACAGATACGCAGTATTTT.

This clone was found a few times. This chain joins TRBV19 and TRBJ1-1, with 9 positions matching TRBD1. CDR1 LNHDA and CDR2 SQIVND come from the germline V gene (reference sequence). Unmatched junction bases numbered 6, after V lost 6 bases and J lost 4 bases. CDR3 length: 14 amino acids. The DNA for the CDR3 is TGTGCCAGTAGGACCGGGACAGGGCTCACTGAAGCTTTCTTT. Translated, it gives CASRTGTGLTEAFF.

The V and J genes are TRBV20-1 and TRBJ2-5; 13 bases are shared with TRBD2. The J segment lost 7 bases and the V segment lost 3 bases, leaving 8 bases of the junction unmatched. The CDR3 contains 15 residues. The germline gives CDR1 DFQATT, CDR2 SNEGSKA (reference sequence). CDR3 DNA sequence: TGCAGTGCTAGTGTCACTAGCGGGGGGGTTGGGACCCAGTACTTC. Translating gives CSASVTSGGVGTQYF.

The chain is built from TRBV7-8 and TRBJ2-7; 9 bases are shared with TRBD2. CDR1 is SGHVS and CDR2 is FQNEAQ in the germline V gene. V was pared by 3 bases and J by 2 bases, with 5 bases of the junction left unmatched. The CDR3 totals 15 residues. CDR3 DNA: TGTGCCAGCAGCTTTCGGCGGGGGGGGACCTACGAGCAGTACGTC. This translates into CASSFRRGGTYEQYV.

The chain links TRBV5-1 to TRBJ2-5; 8 bases agree with TRBD1. CDR1 is SGHRS, CDR2 YFSETQ, per germline. V lost 7 bases, J lost 2 bases, and 4 bases stayed unmatched. The CDR3 has 13 residues. The CDR3 loop is CASSRGLQETQYF. CDR3 nucleotides: TGCGCCAGCTCCAGGGGGCTTCAAGAGACCCAGTACTTC.

The gene calls are TRBV7-2 and TRBJ2-3; 9 nucleotides match TRBD2. Per the germline V gene, CDR1 is SGHTA and CDR2 is FQGNSA. CDR3 size: 18 residues. J lost 4 bases, V lost 1 base, and 12 bases had no gene match. Here the CDR3 DNA reads TGTGCCAGCAGCTTAGGACTCCCCGGGGCGGGAGGGCCAGATACGCAGTATTTT. Protein product: CASSLGLPGAGGPDTQYF.

The chain carries TRBV5-1 and TRBJ2-1; the match to TRBD1 covers 8 bases. Trimming cost V 3 bases and J 2 bases; bases outside gene matches: 1. This CDR3 has 14 residues. Germline V gives CDR1 SGHRS, CDR2 YFSETQ. For the CDR3, the DNA is TGCGCCAGCAGCTCGGACAGGGCCTACAATGAGCAGTTCTTC. It specifies CASSSDRAYNEQFF.

This chain links TRBV20-1 with TRBJ2-5, with 10 bases fitting TRBD2. V trimming: 3 bases; J trimming: 10 bases; junction bases outside the gene matches: 11. CDR3 length: 14 amino acids. Germline values: CDR1 DFQATT, CDR2 SNEGSKA (reference sequence). CDR3 protein: CSASGLAAIGGQYF. CDR3 coding DNA: TGCAGTGCTAGTGGACTAGCGGCCATCGGAGGCCAGTACTTC.

The rearrangement joins TRBV28 to TRBJ1-1; weak D call: TRBD1 (5 bases). The V end lost 4 bases, the J end lost 4 bases, and 16 bases lay between the germline ends. This CDR3 has 15 residues. Looked up from germline, CDR1 is MDHEN and CDR2 is SYDVKM. CDR3 sequence: CASSSTRVGGTEAFF. CDR3 bases: TGTGCCAGCAGTTCAACTAGAGTGGGGGGCACTGAAGCTTTCTTT.

J is TRBJ2-5 and V is TRBV29-1; D unresolved. Trimming removed 4 bases at V and 2 bases at J, with 20 bases between. The CDR3 has 16 amino acids. Per germline, CDR1 SQVTM and CDR2 ANQGSEA. CDR3 in DNA: TGCAGCGTTGTACACACCCCTCTCTTAAGACAAGAGACCCAGTACTTC. It encodes CSVVHTPLLRQETQYF.

The rearrangement uses TRBV19 and TRBJ2-1; 7 bases match TRBD1. With V trimmed by 6 bases and J by 2 bases, 10 bases remained unmatched. CDR3 length: 16 amino acids. The V gene's germline CDR1 is LNHDA and CDR2 SQIVND (reference sequence). The CDR3 sequence: CASSREAGGPYNEQFF. CDR3 coding DNA: TGTGCCAGTAGCCGTGAGGCAGGGGGACCCTACAATGAGCAGTTCTTC.

The chain carries TRBV4-3 and TRBJ2-1; 8 bases agree with TRBD2. V was pared by 0 bases and J by 4 bases, with 20 bases of the junction left unmatched. There are 21 residues in the CDR3. Germline values: CDR1 LGHNA, CDR2 YSLEER. The CDR3 region has the DNA TGCGCCAGCAGCCAAGATCTCCCGAGGTTAACTGAGGCGGGGGGTTACAATGAGCAGTTCTTC. Its translation: CASSQDLPRLTEAGGYNEQFF.

This clone showed up just once. The chain joins TRBV7-2 to TRBJ2-3; 12 bases align to TRBD2. Germline V gives CDR1 SGHTA, CDR2 FQGNSA. Trimming removed 5 bases from V and 7 bases from J; junction bases left unmatched: 10. The CDR3 length is 16 residues. CDR3: CASSHPGLAGLNTQYF. Here the CDR3 DNA reads TGTGCCAGCAGCCATCCGGGACTAGCGGGCCTCAATACGCAGTATTTT.

This clone occurred a few times. The chain joins TRBV7-9 to TRBJ1-4, with D unclear. The CDR3 runs to 14 residues. Germline loops: CDR1 SEHNR, CDR2 FQNEAQ (reference sequence). V was trimmed by 1 base and J by 8 bases, leaving 11 bases between them. The CDR3 sequence is CASSLDQVVEKLFF. The CDR3 DNA reads as TGTGCCAGCAGCTTAGACCAGGTAGTGGAAAAACTGTTTTTT.

This rearrangement joins TRBV10-3 to TRBJ2-2; TRBD1 matches 8 bases. This CDR3 has 15 amino acids. V dropped 6 bases and J dropped 4; count of bases not matched to a gene: 7. CDR1 and CDR2 from the germline V gene are ENHRY and SYGVKD. The DNA for the CDR3 is TGTGCCATCAGCTTTGGACAGGGAGGCACCGGGGAGCTGTTTTTT. It specifies CAISFGQGGTGELFF.

The rearrangement links TRBV28 to TRBJ1-1; 10 bases agree with TRBD1. CDR1 MDHEN and CDR2 SYDVKM come from the germline V gene. J lost 5 bases, V lost 4 bases, and 7 bases had no gene match. There are 15 residues in the CDR3. CDR3 sequence: CASSSSGQGRTEAFF. The CDR3 region has the DNA TGTGCCAGCAGTTCCTCGGGACAGGGGAGGACTGAAGCTTTCTTT.

This chain connects TRBV10-3 to TRBJ2-7, with a weak D call TRBD2 (6 bases). CDR1 and CDR2 from the germline V gene are ENHRY and SYGVKD. Trimming pared 6 bases from V and 2 bases from J, leaving 29 bases between. This CDR3 region has 19 residues. The CDR3 sequence: CAISDPRGGASGTAYEQYV. In DNA, the CDR3 is TGTGCCATCAGCGACCCCCGGGGAGGAGCTTCAGGAACGGCCTACGAGCAGTACGTC.

This chain uses TRBV19 with TRBJ1-5; D gene unclear. The CDR3 spans 15 residues. In germline, CDR1 is LNHDA, CDR2 SQIVND (reference sequence). Trimming took 0 bases from V and 6 from J, leaving 12 bases between them. The CDR3 DNA follows: TGTGCCAGTAGTATAGACCGGGATTACGGTCAGCCCCAGCATTTT. This translates into CASSIDRDYGQPQHF.